The 24 T cell receptor beta chains below all came from one sample that was sequenced in a study of cytomegalovirus exposure and HLA in healthy donors. Measured with immunoSEQ multiplex PCR; TCRdb has only the in-frame clones, and not every one. The sample includes approximately 180,000 clones, approximately 90% of them seen just once. The source material was PBMCs. These receptors all stem from a woman aged 25 to 39 in good health and CMV-seronegative.

V is TRBV27 and J is TRBJ1-5, with TRBD1 matching over 7 bases. Germline trimming cut 7 bases from V and 1 base from J; bases unmatched to any gene: 7. Germline values: CDR1 MNHEY, CDR2 SMNVEV (reference sequence). The CDR3 is made up of 15 amino acids. The chain's CDR3 is CASNLQGTSNQPQHF. The CDR3 nucleotides are TGTGCCAGCAATCTACAGGGGACGAGCAATCAGCCCCAGCATTTT.

The CDR3 spells CASSIHRGLAGELFF. CDR3 DNA sequence: TGCGCCAGCAGCATCCACAGGGGGCTGGCCGGGGAGCTGTTTTTT. The chain links TRBV5-1 to TRBJ2-2; 9 positions agree with TRBD1. Trimming took 4 bases from V and 6 from J; bases not matched to a gene: 7. The V gene's germline CDR1 is SGHRS and CDR2 YFSETQ. This CDR3 comprises 15 residues. Variable domain in full (rest from reference TRBV5-1 and TRBJ2-2): KAGVTQTPRYLIKTRGQQVTLSCSPISGHRSVSWYQQTPGQGLQFLFEYFSETQRNKGNFPGRFSGRQFSNSRSEMNVSTLELGDSALYLCASSIHRGLAGELFFGEGSRLTVL.

This clone turned up a few times. This sequence joins TRBV10-2 and TRBJ2-3, with no clear D. With 4 bases removed from V and 5 bases from J, the gap between germline ends came to 4 bases. Germline lookup yields CDR1 WSHSY and CDR2 SAAADI. This CDR3 region has 11 residues. The CDR3 loop is CASSGRDTQYF. The CDR3 coding sequence is TGCGCCAGCAGTGGTAGAGATACGCAGTATTTT.

V usage is TRBV5-1 and J usage is TRBJ1-5, with TRBD1 matching over 9 bases. The CDR3 spans 15 residues. The junction had 5 bases not matched to a gene; V was cut back by 4 bases and J by 3 bases. Germline CDR1 is SGHRS and CDR2 is YFSETQ. The CDR3 spells CASSAGQGSNQPQHF. As DNA, the CDR3 is TGCGCCAGCAGCGCGGGACAGGGCTCCAATCAGCCCCAGCATTTT.

The rearrangement joins TRBV29-1 to TRBJ1-5; D not resolved. This CDR3 is 17 amino acids long. Germline assignment: CDR1 SQVTM and CDR2 ANQGSEA. V dropped 8 bases and J dropped 4 bases, with 27 bases sitting between them. For the CDR3, the DNA is TGCAGCCCCGAGGAAGGAGTAAGGAGGGCGGATAATCAGCCCCAGCATTTT. Its protein is CSPEEGVRRADNQPQHF.

V is TRBV5-4 and J is TRBJ2-3; a possible D gene is TRBD2 (6 bases). The CDR3 loop spans 15 amino acids. CDR1 and CDR2 from the germline V gene are SGHNT and YYREEE (reference sequence). V dropped 0 bases and J dropped 0 bases, with 8 bases sitting between them. The CDR3 DNA reads TGTGCCAGCAGCTTGGCGGGGAGGAGCACAGATACGCAGTATTTT. Translated, it gives CASSLAGRSTDTQYF.

The chain is built from TRBV27 and TRBJ2-5; 9 positions agree with TRBD1. The CDR3 is 14 residues long. The V segment lost 2 bases and the J segment 7 bases; nucleotides outside the gene matches: 5. In germline, CDR1 is MNHEY, CDR2 SMNVEV (reference sequence). CDR3 sequence (DNA): TGTGCCAGCAGTTTAGGGGACAGGGCTTCGACCCAGTACTTC. This codes for CASSLGDRASTQYF.

The chain carries TRBV2 and TRBJ2-1; D is possibly TRBD2 (6 bases). The CDR3 consists of 16 residues. V dropped 2 bases and J dropped 0 bases, with 11 bases sitting between them. CDR1 and CDR2 from the germline V gene are SNHLY and FYNNEI. This chain's CDR3 is CASSEMLGSSYNEQFF. The CDR3, as DNA: TGTGCCAGCAGTGAAATGCTCGGGAGCTCCTACAATGAGCAGTTCTTC.

The chain joins TRBV6-5 to TRBJ2-7; D unclear. V was pared by 0 bases and J by 0 bases, with 9 bases between. Germline CDR1 MNHEY, CDR2 SVGAGI. This CDR3 is built from 15 residues. The CDR3 region is CASSYSAGVSYEQYF. The CDR3 nucleotides read TGTGCCAGCAGTTACTCGGCAGGCGTCTCCTACGAGCAGTACTTC.

The chain couples TRBV5-1 to TRBJ2-7; 9 nucleotides line up with TRBD1. Unmatched junction bases numbered 8, after V lost 0 bases and J lost 7 bases. This CDR3 contains 15 residues. CDR1 is SGHRS and CDR2 is YFSETQ in the germline V gene. The CDR3 is CASSLEGQGGREQYF. In nucleotides, the CDR3 is TGCGCCAGCAGCTTGGAGGGACAGGGCGGCAGGGAGCAGTACTTC.

The rearrangement links TRBV5-4 to TRBJ1-4; 8 nucleotides match TRBD1. This CDR3 spans 14 amino acids. J lost 8 bases, V lost 0 bases, and 3 bases had no gene match. Germline values: CDR1 SGHNT, CDR2 YYREEE (reference sequence). The CDR3 nucleotides are TGTGCCAGCAGCTTGGGACAGGGGATGGAAAAACTGTTTTTT. The encoded protein is CASSLGQGMEKLFF.

This chain joins TRBV30 and TRBJ2-1; 7 nucleotides match TRBD2. The V gene end was trimmed by 0 bases and the J gene end by 13 bases; junction bases not matched to a gene: 9. The CDR3 contains 13 residues. The germline V gene encodes CDR1 GTSNPN and CDR2 SVGIG (reference sequence). The CDR3 loop reads CAWSVKVAGVQFF. Written as DNA, the CDR3 is TGTGCCTGGAGTGTAAAGGTCGCGGGAGTTCAGTTCTTC.

A few counts support this clone. The V call is TRBV7-2, the J call TRBJ1-1; D gene unclear. The CDR3 sequence is 11 residues long. The germline gives CDR1 SGHTA, CDR2 FQGNSA. V gave up 3 bases and J gave up 5 bases, with 4 bases separating them. The CDR3 here is CASSFGTEAFF. DNA of the CDR3: TGTGCCAGCAGCTTCGGGACTGAAGCTTTCTTT.

This chain uses TRBV5-4 with TRBJ1-6; no firm D call. Trimming left V 1 base short and J 7 bases short, with 9 bases between. Germline CDR1 SGHNT, CDR2 YYREEE (reference sequence). The CDR3 is 14 amino acids. CDR3 sequence (DNA): TGTGCCAGCAGCTTGCGGGGAGAGAATTCACCCCTCCACTTT. It specifies CASSLRGENSPLHF.

The genes are TRBV2 and TRBJ1-2; no firm D call. CDR1 SNHLY and CDR2 FYNNEI come from the germline V gene. The CDR3 is 13 amino acids. V dropped 6 bases and J dropped 7 bases, with 15 bases sitting between them. The CDR3 region is CASRGVREGGYTF. CDR3 bases: TGTGCCAGCAGGGGTGTGAGGGAAGGTGGCTACACCTTC.

This clone was recorded once. The chain joins TRBV7-6 to TRBJ2-2, with D unresolved. This CDR3 comprises 16 residues. Germline V gives CDR1 SGHVS, CDR2 FNYEAQ. Trimming shortened V by 1 base and J by 6 bases, and 15 bases separated the two germline ends. Here the CDR3 reads CASSLGSLLYAGELFF. The CDR3 bases are TGTGCCAGCAGCTTAGGTTCCCTATTATACGCCGGGGAGCTGTTTTTT.

The V gene is TRBV5-6, the J gene TRBJ2-3, with D maybe TRBD1 (6 bases). The CDR3 has 18 amino acids. The germline CDR1 and CDR2 sequences are SGHDT and YYEEEE. V was pared by 2 bases and J by 0 bases, with 19 bases between. The CDR3 here is CASSFWTPIRGSTDTQYF. Here the CDR3 DNA reads TGTGCCAGCAGCTTCTGGACACCCATCAGGGGTAGCACAGATACGCAGTATTTT.

This sequence joins TRBV6-5 and TRBJ1-2; D is possibly TRBD1 (5 bases). CDR3 size: 15 residues. The germline V gene encodes CDR1 MNHEY and CDR2 SVGAGI. The V end was cut by 2 bases, the J end by 5 bases, with 15 bases between. CDR3 region: CASSYDGGEVYGYTF. The CDR3 coding sequence is TGTGCCAGCAGTTACGATGGAGGGGAAGTTTATGGCTACACCTTC.

V is TRBV30 and J is TRBJ2-7, with 7 bases aligning to TRBD1. The CDR3 extends over 14 amino acids. Per germline, CDR1 GTSNPN and CDR2 SVGIG (reference sequence). V lost 3 bases, J lost 1 base, and 6 bases stayed unmatched. The CDR3 reads CAWRQGVRSYEQYF. As DNA, the CDR3 is TGTGCCTGGAGGCAGGGGGTCCGATCCTACGAGCAGTACTTC.

V is TRBV2 and J is TRBJ2-7, with TRBD1 matching 9 bases. V shed 8 bases and J 3 bases; nucleotides not matched to a gene: 5. The CDR3 sequence is 13 residues long. Germline CDR1 SNHLY, CDR2 FYNNEI. CDR3 nucleotides: TGTGCCAGCCGAGGACAGGGGATCTACGAGCAGTACTTC. Protein: CASRGQGIYEQYF. Filled out from reference TRBV2 and TRBJ2-7, the complete variable domain reads EPEVTQTPSHQVTQMGQEVILRCVPISNHLYFYWYRQILGQKVEFLVSFYNNEISEKSEIFDDQFSVERPDGSNFTLKIRSTKLEDSAMYFCASRGQGIYEQYFGPGTRLTVT.

The chain recombines TRBV25-1 with TRBJ1-2; tentative D call: TRBD1 (6 bases). Germline-derived CDR1 and CDR2 are MGHDK and SYGVNS. The length of the CDR3 is 16 residues. V lost 3 bases to trimming and J lost 8 bases, with 22 bases between them. The DNA of the CDR3 is TGTGCCAGCAGTGACCCCCCCCCGACAGGCCAAGGGGGCTACACCTTC. It yields the protein CASSDPPPTGQGGYTF.

This chain uses TRBV6-1 with TRBJ1-1; D is possibly TRBD1 (6 bases). CDR3 length equals 15 residues. The ends were cut back, 2 bases at V and 1 base at J, with 11 bases in the middle. Germline V lookup: CDR1 MNHNS, CDR2 SASEGT. The CDR3 loop is CASSELAGQNTEAFF. DNA of the CDR3: TGTGCCAGCAGTGAATTAGCGGGACAGAACACTGAAGCTTTCTTT.

The chain joins TRBV7-9 to TRBJ2-7; D perhaps matches TRBD1 (6 bases). The CDR3 length is 14 residues. Germline CDR1 and CDR2: SEHNR and FQNEAQ (reference sequence). V shed 5 bases and J shed 5 bases, with 16 bases lying between them. The CDR3 nucleotides are TGTGCCAGCAGCCCATTACAGGGAAACCACGAGCAGTACTTC. As protein: CASSPLQGNHEQYF.

The chain combines TRBV30 with TRBJ1-2, with D perhaps TRBD1 (5 bases). V gave up 2 bases and J gave up 3 bases, with 13 bases separating them. Germline V gives CDR1 GTSNPN, CDR2 SVGIG (reference sequence). There are 14 residues in the CDR3. The CDR3 region has the DNA TGTGCCTGGAGTATCAGGGTAATAGACTATGGCTACACCTTC. It is translated as CAWSIRVIDYGYTF. Supplemented by reference TRBV30 and TRBJ1-2, the full variable domain reads SQTIHQWPATLVQPVGSPLSLECTVEGTSNPNLYWYRQAAGRGLQLLFYSVGIGQISSEVPQNLSASRPQDRQFILSSKKLLLSDSGFYLCAWSIRVIDYGYTFGSGTRLTVV.